This T cell receptor beta chain was identified in a study of a mutant IDH1 vaccine in newly diagnosed glioma (dated by TCRdb to the early 2020s). The study in broad terms: Vaccination began 4-6 weeks after radiotherapy alone, or alongside temozolomide cycles in the chemotherapy-containing groups. Peripheral blood was drawn at six visits: V03 (baseline), V05, V07, V10, V12 and V13. Before enrollment, most patients had been given radiochemotherapy with temozolomide as standard therapy, while the rest had received either radiotherapy alone or temozolomide alone. The 30 to 40 treated patients were approximately 62% male and around 38% female, with a mean age of roughly 40 years. Longitudinal TCRB deep sequencing was done for some 25 treated patients, wherever samples were available for exploratory analyses. The week-35 safety follow-up took place at visit V12, and the week-47 end of study took place at visit V13.

This specimen's time point label, interpreted: week 47, end of study. Each vaccine dose was 300 ug of a 20-mer mutant IDH1 peptide in Montanide, given subcutaneously with topical imiquimod. Across visits V03 through V10, patients got a total of eight vaccinations, given in weeks 1, 3, 5, 7, 11, 15, 19 and 23. Newly diagnosed WHO grade 3 or 4 IDH1-mutant astrocytomas showing loss of nuclear ATRX were present in the donors. The samples were drawn from NOA16, a multicentre, single-arm, open-label phase I trial in Germany that tested a mutant IDH1 peptide vaccine in humans for the first time. The DNeasy Blood and Tissue Kit was used to extract genomic DNA from EDTA blood for TCRB sequencing. Broad study findings and their caveats: The authors noted that analyses of patient blood samples could not be reproduced because of sample limitations. Selection of PBMC samples for TCRB deep sequencing was based on availability. Pseudoprogression seemed to be unrelated to changes in the top peripheral T cell clonotypes found by TCRB sequencing. Across multiple MHC alleles, vaccine-induced immune responses were seen in approximately 93% of patients.

On this clone itself: Its binding antigen is unknown. No much larger clonotype is one base removed from it; base qualities were not supplied.

Its CDR3 holds 13 amino acids, cysteine through phenylalanine. CDR3 DNA is the only sequence kept; it has 39 bases, read in frame from the first base. Trimming at the junction amounts to 6 bases on V and 4 bases on J, and the germline ends lie 12 bases apart. CDR1 SNHLY and CDR2 FYNNEI were looked up in the germline V gene. Receptor amplification or capture employed the immunoSEQ multiplex PCR assay. Following the manufacturer's protocol, the hsTCRB Kit was used to amplify rearranged TCR beta chain sequences. Sequencing of TCRB libraries was carried out on an Illumina MiSeq. As for the authors' bioinformatics: The proprietary platform of the kit vendor was used for demultiplexing, trimming and gene mapping. TCRdb took over this immuneACCESS table, retaining in-frame rearrangements with V and J assigned. Such tables are incomplete; in checked studies, under half of the missing clones stem from an unresolved V gene, and the remainder is unexplained. That table furnishes V, J and clone size, whereas the DNA furnished D and trimming. This sample holds more than 50,000 clones; 65% were observed only once. The top ten constitute more than 4.5% of the sample.

The input for sequencing was peripheral blood mononuclear cells (PBMCs), taken from a glioma patient whose treatment included an IDH1 peptide vaccine. This sequence originates from a man in his forties with glioma. Some clones in this sample may be carry-over from other donors' samples. The sequence links TRBV2 to TRBJ2-5, with TRBD2 perhaps the D gene, on 5 matching bases. The CDR3 in this case is CASRRVKGETQYF. At the DNA level, the sequence is TGTGCCAGCAGGAGGGTAAAGGGAGAGACCCAGTACTTC.